This note documents a single T cell receptor beta chain sequence. Its cognate antigen is unknown. Germline loops: CDR1 GTSNPN, CDR2 SVGIG (reference sequence). The CDR3 length is 14 residues. V dropped 3 bases and J dropped 3; count of bases not matched to a gene: 5. The assay was immunoSEQ multiplex PCR, and TCRdb's table has in-frame clones only and misses some. This sample yields over 35,000 clones, of which approximately 80% are seen a single time; 5% to 6.5% belongs to the top ten. The data originate from a study of a mutant IDH1 vaccine in newly diagnosed glioma. Study context: Scheduled for weeks 1, 3, 5, 7, 11, 15, 19 and 23, eight vaccinations were given to patients. Vaccination began 4-6 weeks post radiotherapy alone, or with temozolomide cycles.

Described time point: week 23, last vaccination. The vaccine gave 300 ug of a 20-mer mutant IDH1 peptide subcutaneously per dose. The donor cohort comprised cases of new WHO grade 3 or 4 IDH1-mutant, ATRX-lost astrocytoma. The specimen was PBMCs, collected from a glioma patient whose treatment included an IDH1 peptide vaccine. This clonotype was sampled from a man aged 40-49 years with glioma. The chain combines TRBV30 with TRBJ1-1; 9 bases line up with TRBD1. The CDR3 nucleotides are TGTGCCTGGAGGATGGACAGGGGCTACACTGAAGCTTTCTTT. Amino acids: CAWRMDRGYTEAFF.